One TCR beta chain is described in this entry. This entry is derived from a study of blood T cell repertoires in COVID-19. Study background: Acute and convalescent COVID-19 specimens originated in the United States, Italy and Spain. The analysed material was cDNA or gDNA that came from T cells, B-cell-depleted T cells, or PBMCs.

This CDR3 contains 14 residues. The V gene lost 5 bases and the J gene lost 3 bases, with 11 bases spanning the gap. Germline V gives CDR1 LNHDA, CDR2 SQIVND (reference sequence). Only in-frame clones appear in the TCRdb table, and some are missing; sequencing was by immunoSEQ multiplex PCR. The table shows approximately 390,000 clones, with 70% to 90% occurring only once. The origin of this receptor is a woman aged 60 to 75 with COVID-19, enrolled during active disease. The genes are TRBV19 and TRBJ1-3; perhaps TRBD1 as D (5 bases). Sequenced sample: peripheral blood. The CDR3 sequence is CASSSGDFGNTIYF. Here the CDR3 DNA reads TGTGCCAGTAGTTCGGGGGACTTTGGAAACACCATATATTTT.